These 23 T cell receptor beta chains were all obtained from the same sample, sequenced in a study of shared clonotypes between healthy human individuals (dated by TCRdb to 2019 to 2021). The library was made by the immunoSEQ multiplex PCR assay. TCRdb's version of the immuneACCESS table is confined to in-frame rearrangements and falls short of the full clone set. An unresolved V gene accounts for under half of the shortfall where checked; the remainder is of unknown origin. This sample gives over a million clones in total; about 96% of them show up just once. Clones ranked in the top ten supply more than 0.9% of the sample. Specimen: naive CD4+ T cells sorted from blood. In light of the paper, this sample's cell subset or site label describes: CD45RA+ positively selected. The receptors originated from a man younger than 45 in good health.

This sequence joins TRBV2 and TRBJ1-5, with 8 bases that match TRBD1. Germline CDR1 SNHLY, CDR2 FYNNEI. This CDR3 has 15 amino acids. The V and J ends lost 6 bases and 7 bases, in that order; junction bases with no gene match: 11. The CDR3 nucleotides read TGTGCCAGCAGAGACCGGGACAGGACTAGCCAGCCCCAGCATTTT. It translates to CASRDRDRTSQPQHF.

This chain uses TRBV28 with TRBJ1-5; no clear D gene. Per the germline V gene, CDR1 is MDHEN and CDR2 is SYDVKM. V dropped 1 base and J dropped 5 bases, with 18 bases sitting between them. The CDR3 loop spans 17 amino acids. The CDR3 loop is CASSLYLPNRPYQPQHF. CDR3 DNA sequence: TGTGCCAGCAGTTTATACCTACCCAACCGACCGTATCAGCCCCAGCATTTT.

This chain uses TRBV6-9 with TRBJ2-2, with 14 bases lining up with TRBD2. J was trimmed by 1 base and V by 6 bases; bases with no gene match: 13. CDR3 length: 20 amino acids. Germline CDR1 reads MNHGY; CDR2 reads SVAAGI. CDR3 in DNA: TGTGCCAGCAGACTTACCGGGACTAGCGGGAGTTGGGAGAACACCGGGGAGCTGTTTTTT. Translation gives CASRLTGTSGSWENTGELFF.

This chain joins TRBV7-3 and TRBJ2-1, with D possibly TRBD1 on 7 matching bases. CDR1 is SGHTA, CDR2 FQGTGA, per germline. The CDR3 sequence is 16 residues long. V gave up 3 bases and J gave up 2 bases, with 14 bases separating them. DNA of the CDR3: TGTGCCAGCAGCTTGGGGGGACAGTCGCCCTACAATGAGCAGTTCTTC. Translating gives CASSLGGQSPYNEQFF.

The CDR3 spells CASSSPGTGVRANYGYTF. Here the CDR3 DNA reads TGTGCCAGCAGTTCACCCGGGACAGGGGTCCGCGCTAACTATGGCTACACCTTC. The chain uses TRBV7-2 and TRBJ1-2; 10 nucleotides match TRBD1. CDR1 and CDR2 (germline): SGHTA, FQGNSA. With V trimmed by 6 bases and J by 0 bases, 13 bases remained unmatched. The CDR3 spans 18 residues.

This sequence joins TRBV2 and TRBJ2-5, with TRBD2 identical over 10 bases. Per the germline V gene, CDR1 is SNHLY and CDR2 is FYNNEI. CDR3 length: 17 residues. The V gene end was trimmed by 6 bases and the J gene end by 3 bases; junction bases not matched to a gene: 13. The CDR3 sequence: CASRKPGLAIKKETQYF. The DNA for the CDR3 is TGTGCCAGCAGGAAACCGGGACTAGCGATCAAGAAAGAGACCCAGTACTTC.

The genes are TRBV28 and TRBJ1-2, with 9 nucleotides matching TRBD1. The CDR3 extends over 16 amino acids. V shed 4 bases, J shed 1 base, and the junction held 7 bases outside the gene matches. CDR1 is MDHEN, CDR2 SYDVKM, per germline. DNA of the CDR3: TGTGCCAGCAGTTCGGGGGGGACAGGGAATAACTATGGCTACACCTTC. Encoded protein: CASSSGGTGNNYGYTF.

The V gene is TRBV4-3, the J gene TRBJ2-1; 8 bases line up with TRBD2. CDR1 LGHNA and CDR2 YSLEER come from the germline V gene. The V gene end was trimmed by 2 bases and the J gene end by 4 bases; junction bases not matched to a gene: 10. This CDR3 comprises 17 residues. Written as DNA, the CDR3 is TGCGCCAGCAGCCAAAACCCCGCCGGCGGGGGGTACAATGAGCAGTTCTTC. It yields the protein CASSQNPAGGGYNEQFF.

The V gene is TRBV29-1, the J gene TRBJ2-2, with unresolved D. The CDR3 has 14 amino acids. CDR1 is SQVTM, CDR2 ANQGSEA, per germline. Trimming stripped 4 bases from V and 1 base from J, with 10 bases between. CDR3 residues: CSVVVSLNTGELFF. In DNA, the CDR3 is TGCAGCGTTGTCGTCAGTTTGAACACCGGGGAGCTGTTTTTT.

V gene TRBV5-5 combines with J gene TRBJ1-5; D uncertain. The V gene lost 2 bases and the J gene lost 5 bases, with 11 bases spanning the gap. The CDR3 loop spans 14 amino acids. Germline V gene data show CDR1 as SGHKS and CDR2 as YYEKEE (reference sequence). The CDR3 DNA reads TGTGCCAGCAGCTTCACATGGGCAGATCAGCCCCAGCATTTT. Translated: CASSFTWADQPQHF.

For this clone: Within the sample, other DNA sequences also encode this same CDR3. V gene TRBV9 combines with J gene TRBJ2-7; 9 positions agree with TRBD1. Looked up from germline, CDR1 is SGDLS and CDR2 is YYNGEE. The CDR3 has 14 amino acids. J was trimmed by 3 bases and V by 0 bases; bases with no gene match: 1. CDR3 sequence (DNA): TGTGCCAGCAGCGTAGCGGGACAGGGCTACGAGCAGTACTTC. This sequence encodes CASSVAGQGYEQYF.

The chain uses TRBV5-1 and TRBJ1-5; TRBD1 aligns across 11 bases. Germline-derived CDR1 and CDR2 are SGHRS and YFSETQ. V lost 3 bases to trimming and J lost 4 bases; unmatched junction nucleotides: 12. The CDR3 length is 18 residues. The CDR3 DNA reads TGCGCCAGCAGCTCGGACAGGGGGCTTAGAGGCTGGAATCAGCCCCAGCATTTT. This encodes CASSSDRGLRGWNQPQHF.

This chain connects TRBV5-4 to TRBJ2-3; D is perhaps TRBD1 (6 bases). Germline V gene sequence: CDR1 SGHNT, CDR2 YYREEE (reference sequence). V shed 4 bases and J shed 2 bases, with 14 bases lying between them. The CDR3 sequence is 15 residues long. The CDR3 here is CASSTGQHSTDTQYF. CDR3 DNA sequence: TGTGCCAGCAGCACCGGACAGCACTCCACAGATACGCAGTATTTT.

This chain links TRBV11-2 with TRBJ2-1, with 7 bases that match TRBD2. CDR3 length: 17 residues. Germline V gene sequence: CDR1 SGHAT, CDR2 FQNNGV. Trimming removed 2 bases from V and 4 bases from J; junction bases left unmatched: 11. The DNA for the CDR3 is TGTGCCAGCAGCTTACTTTCTCTAGCGGTTTCTTACAATGAGCAGTTCTTC. Translated: CASSLLSLAVSYNEQFF.

This clone has only one observation. The sample contains more than one DNA sequence encoding this CDR3. The rearrangement links TRBV28 to TRBJ1-5; D is perhaps TRBD1 (6 bases). V shed 3 bases and J shed 3 bases, with 12 bases lying between them. This CDR3 is 15 amino acids long. CDR1 MDHEN and CDR2 SYDVKM come from the germline V gene. This chain's CDR3 is CASSFPDRPNQPQHF. Here the CDR3 DNA reads TGTGCCAGCAGTTTCCCTGACAGGCCCAATCAGCCCCAGCATTTT.

The chain is built from TRBV29-1 and TRBJ1-3; 8 nucleotides align to TRBD1. CDR3 size: 13 residues. The junction had 3 bases not matched to a gene; V was cut back by 4 bases and J by 4 bases. CDR1 is SQVTM and CDR2 is ANQGSEA in the germline V gene. In nucleotides, the CDR3 is TGCAGCGTTGCGGGGGACAGGGGAAACACCATATATTTT. Translated: CSVAGDRGNTIYF.

This clone has a single count. CDR3 sequence reads: CASRPWGSTQETQYF. CDR3 in DNA: TGTGCCAGCAGGCCATGGGGCTCGACCCAAGAGACCCAGTACTTC. This chain links TRBV27 with TRBJ2-5, with a possible D match to TRBD1 (5 bases). V lost 6 bases, J lost 1 base, and 15 bases lay in between. Per the germline V gene, CDR1 is MNHEY and CDR2 is SMNVEV (reference sequence). There are 15 residues in the CDR3.

The chain is built from TRBV18 and TRBJ2-5; 9 bases agree with TRBD1. The CDR3 length is 15 residues. Germline trimming cut 3 bases from V and 5 bases from J; bases unmatched to any gene: 7. Germline CDR1 is KGHSH and CDR2 is LQKENI. The CDR3 bases are TGTGCCAGCTCACCGAGGACAGGGGCAAAGGAGACCCAGTACTTC. Residues: CASSPRTGAKETQYF.

The chain employs TRBV5-1 and TRBJ1-2, with 8 bases matching TRBD1. V was clipped by 0 bases and J by 1 base; unmatched bases: 5. The CDR3 has 16 amino acids. Germline V gene lookup returns CDR1 SGHRS and CDR2 YFSETQ. In nucleotides, the CDR3 is TGCGCCAGCAGCTTGGAGTTCGGACAGGGTAACTATGGCTACACCTTC. As protein: CASSLEFGQGNYGYTF. Full variable domain (rest looked up from reference TRBV5-1 and TRBJ1-2): KAGVTQTPRYLIKTRGQQVTLSCSPISGHRSVSWYQQTPGQGLQFLFEYFSETQRNKGNFPGRFSGRQFSNSRSEMNVSTLELGDSALYLCASSLEFGQGNYGYTFGSGTRLTVV.

The V call is TRBV7-2, the J call TRBJ2-7; D is unresolved. This CDR3 is built from 15 residues. The V gene lost 4 bases and the J gene lost 4 bases, with 17 bases spanning the gap. Germline values: CDR1 SGHTA, CDR2 FQGNSA. The DNA of the CDR3 is TGTGCCAGCAGCTCTAGGGTCCCAGGTGTGTACGAGCAGTACTTC. Its protein product is CASSSRVPGVYEQYF.

Concerning this clone: In the same sample, other DNA sequences code for this CDR3. The V and J genes are TRBV28 and TRBJ2-3, with D possibly being TRBD1 (6 bases). The CDR3 has 15 residues. Germline lookup yields CDR1 MDHEN and CDR2 SYDVKM. The V and J ends lost 2 bases and 3 bases respectively, with 12 bases between them. In DNA form, the CDR3 reads TGTGCCAGCAGTTTACCAGGGGTAGGAACAGATACGCAGTATTTT. It encodes CASSLPGVGTDTQYF.

The V and J genes are TRBV28 and TRBJ2-1; D is uncertain. Germline-derived CDR1 and CDR2 are MDHEN and SYDVKM. Trimming shortened V by 5 bases and J by 0 bases, and 8 bases separated the two germline ends. The CDR3 totals 14 residues. The CDR3: CASSPRVSYNEQFF. CDR3 bases: TGTGCCAGCAGTCCTAGGGTCTCCTACAATGAGCAGTTCTTC.

Concerning this clone itself: Other DNA sequences in this sample translate to the same CDR3. This chain uses TRBV28 with TRBJ2-7, with 8 bases fitting TRBD2. V shed 6 bases, J shed 0 bases, and the junction held 4 bases outside the gene matches. This CDR3 region has 14 residues. The germline V gene encodes CDR1 MDHEN and CDR2 SYDVKM. The CDR3 region is CASSLAGSSYEQYF. In DNA, the CDR3 is TGTGCCAGCAGCTTAGCGGGGAGCTCCTACGAGCAGTACTTC.